These 14 T cell receptor beta chains came from one sample sequenced in a study of cytomegalovirus exposure and HLA in healthy donors (dated by TCRdb to 2016 to 2017). The library was made by the immunoSEQ multiplex PCR assay. For the multiplex PCR, a mixture combining 60 forward primers for TCR Vbeta segments and 13 reverse primers for TCR Jbeta segments was used. TCRdb limited this immuneACCESS table to in-frame rearrangements with V and J called. A share of clones is missing; checked studies link under half to unresolved V genes, and the rest is unexplained. For this sample there are about 180,000 clones; 82% appear just once. Of the sample, 1.5% to 1.7% is held by the ten largest clones. The sample taken for sequencing was PBMCs. The receptors shown here come from a man in his forties or fifties in good health and CMV-seronegative.

The V gene is TRBV30, the J gene TRBJ2-2; D is ambiguous. This CDR3 region has 17 residues. Between the trimmed V and J ends, which lost 2 bases and 1 base, there was a span of 17 bases. The germline V gene has CDR1 GTSNPN and CDR2 SVGIG (reference sequence). The CDR3 sequence: CAWSPSGTFLNTGELFF. CDR3 nucleotides: TGTGCCTGGAGTCCTAGTGGAACCTTTCTGAACACCGGGGAGCTGTTTTTT.

CDR3 residues: CASSLDARTASDTQYF. The CDR3 nucleotides read TGTGCCAGCAGCTTAGATGCGAGAACAGCATCGGATACGCAGTATTTT. The J gene is TRBJ2-3, the V gene TRBV11-2; no clear D gene. V gave up 0 bases and J gave up 6 bases, with 16 bases separating them. CDR3 length equals 16 residues. The germline CDR1 and CDR2 sequences are SGHAT and FQNNGV.

This clone has only one observation. V usage is TRBV5-1 and J usage is TRBJ1-1; TRBD1 agrees at 8 bases. J gave up 0 bases and V 3 bases, and 4 bases lay outside the gene matches. CDR1 SGHRS and CDR2 YFSETQ come from the germline V gene. The CDR3 covers 15 residues. The CDR3 DNA reads TGCGCCAGCAGCTATCCGGACAGGGTGAACACTGAAGCTTTCTTT. This sequence encodes CASSYPDRVNTEAFF.

In its sample, this clone was seen once. The V and J genes are TRBV5-8 and TRBJ1-5, with a tentative D call TRBD1 (6 bases). V dropped 4 bases and J dropped 2 bases, with 13 bases sitting between them. The CDR3 has 15 amino acids. CDR1 and CDR2 (germline): SGHTS, YDEGEE. The CDR3 is CASSRRGGGNQPQHF. In DNA form, the CDR3 reads TGTGCCAGCAGCCGGCGGGGGGGCGGCAATCAGCCCCAGCATTTT.

The chain combines TRBV6-5 with TRBJ1-5; 7 bases map to TRBD1. Germline V lookup: CDR1 MNHEY, CDR2 SVGAGI. There are 14 residues in the CDR3. J was trimmed by 4 bases and V by 2 bases; bases with no gene match: 2. CDR3 residues: CASSYTGANQPQHF. CDR3 coding DNA: TGTGCCAGCAGTTACACAGGGGCAAATCAGCCCCAGCATTTT.

V and J are TRBV5-1 and TRBJ1-2; 7 nucleotides align to TRBD1. From germline, CDR1 is SGHRS and CDR2 YFSETQ. CDR3 length equals 15 residues. V dropped 4 bases and J dropped 1; count of bases not matched to a gene: 7. The CDR3 spells CASSIGGEVNYGYTF. Written as DNA, the CDR3 is TGCGCCAGCAGCATAGGGGGCGAGGTTAACTATGGCTACACCTTC.

J is TRBJ2-7 and V is TRBV7-9; D remains unclear. This CDR3 is 13 amino acids long. Germline values: CDR1 SEHNR, CDR2 FQNEAQ (reference sequence). V was pared by 5 bases and J by 2 bases, with 10 bases between. The CDR3 region is CASSLGRAYEQYF. As DNA, the CDR3 is TGTGCCAGCAGCCTAGGACGGGCCTACGAGCAGTACTTC. Complete variable domain (other parts from reference TRBV7-9 and TRBJ2-7): DTGVSQNPRHKITKRGQNVTFRCDPISEHNRLYWYRQTLGQGPEFLTYFQNEAQLEKSRLLSDRFSAERPKGSFSTLEIQRTEQGDSAMYLCASSLGRAYEQYFGPGTRLTVT.

This clone appeared once. The rearrangement links TRBV27 to TRBJ2-7, with TRBD1 matching over 11 bases. The trim removed 4 bases at V and 5 bases at J, leaving 1 base unmatched. In germline, CDR1 is MNHEY, CDR2 SMNVEV (reference sequence). The CDR3 extends over 13 amino acids. The CDR3 nucleotides read TGTGCCAGCAGTTGGGACAGGGGGAACGAGCAGTACTTC. This sequence encodes CASSWDRGNEQYF.

This clone was picked up one time. The chain carries TRBV6-5 and TRBJ2-5; 9 positions match TRBD2. V dropped 6 bases and J dropped 4; count of bases not matched to a gene: 9. CDR1 and CDR2 from the germline V gene are MNHEY and SVGAGI. This CDR3 is 15 amino acids long. The CDR3 sequence: CASRLGTSFAETQYF. For the CDR3, the DNA is TGTGCCAGCAGGCTCGGGACTAGCTTCGCAGAGACCCAGTACTTC.

J is TRBJ2-5 and V is TRBV5-5, with D tentatively TRBD2 (5 bases). The CDR3 has 16 amino acids. Trimming took off 4 bases at V and 4 bases at J, with 20 bases between the two ends. The germline gives CDR1 SGHKS, CDR2 YYEKEE (reference sequence). CDR3 protein: CASSTSPGSVGETQYF. In DNA form, the CDR3 reads TGTGCCAGCAGCACTAGTCCCGGGTCGGTGGGAGAGACCCAGTACTTC.

The chain carries TRBV7-8 and TRBJ1-1, with D unresolved. Trimming took 5 bases from V and 6 from J, leaving 16 bases between them. CDR1 and CDR2 (germline): SGHVS, FQNEAQ. There are 14 residues in the CDR3. CDR3 bases: TGTGCCAGCAGCCCCCGCTCCCTGGAGTCTGAAGCTTTCTTT. Residues: CASSPRSLESEAFF.

V gene TRBV28 combines with J gene TRBJ2-7, with 9 bases fitting TRBD1. J lost 2 bases, V lost 4 bases, and 3 bases had no gene match. CDR3 size: 14 residues. Germline assignment: CDR1 MDHEN and CDR2 SYDVKM. CDR3 DNA sequence: TGTGCCAGCAGTTACAGGGGGCTCGCCTACGAGCAGTACTTC. The encoded protein is CASSYRGLAYEQYF.

The genes are TRBV11-3 and TRBJ1-6; TRBD1 is a possible D gene (5 bases). The V gene's germline CDR1 is SGHNT and CDR2 YENEEA. CDR3 size: 16 residues. V gave up 4 bases and J gave up 5 bases, with 15 bases separating them. CDR3 in amino acids: CASSSGGGFNNSPLHF. The CDR3 coding sequence is TGTGCCAGCAGCTCCGGGGGAGGATTCAATAATTCACCCCTCCACTTT.

The chain is built from TRBV5-6 and TRBJ1-4, with D maybe TRBD1 (5 bases). V gave up 4 bases and J gave up 10 bases, with 20 bases separating them. Germline V lookup: CDR1 SGHDT, CDR2 YYEEEE. The CDR3 is 15 amino acids. The CDR3 is CASSPPGSMGGKLFF. The DNA of the CDR3 is TGTGCCAGCAGCCCACCCGGATCCATGGGGGGAAAACTGTTTTTT.